This TCR beta chain was found in a study of shared clonotypes between healthy human individuals. Study-level background: CD4 naive cells filled three plates per donor, CD4 memory three, CD8 naive two and CD8 memory one.

Concerning this clone itself: Its antigen is still unknown.

General observations from the study: The sampled material consisted only of blood, and tissue repertoires are likely to differ. Sharing across four donors was highest in naive CD4 (approximately 5%) and lowest in memory CD8 (approximately 0.4%).

Here immunoSEQ multiplex PCR was the method, and the copy in TCRdb shows in-frame clones only, minus some. The table records 2 million to 3 million clones, roughly 92% of them present only once. The clonotype comes from a man between 18 and 35 years old in good health. Sequenced: naive CD4+ T cells sorted from blood. Subset described: CD45RA+ positively selected.

The CDR3 region has the DNA TGTGCCAGCAGTGAGAACGAGGGACAATATAATTCACCCCTCCACTTT. Translated: CASSENEGQYNSPLHF. The genes are TRBV2 and TRBJ1-6; D perhaps matches TRBD1 (6 bases). V gave up 3 bases and J gave up 4 bases, with 13 bases separating them. Germline-derived CDR1 and CDR2 are SNHLY and FYNNEI. CDR3 length equals 16 residues.